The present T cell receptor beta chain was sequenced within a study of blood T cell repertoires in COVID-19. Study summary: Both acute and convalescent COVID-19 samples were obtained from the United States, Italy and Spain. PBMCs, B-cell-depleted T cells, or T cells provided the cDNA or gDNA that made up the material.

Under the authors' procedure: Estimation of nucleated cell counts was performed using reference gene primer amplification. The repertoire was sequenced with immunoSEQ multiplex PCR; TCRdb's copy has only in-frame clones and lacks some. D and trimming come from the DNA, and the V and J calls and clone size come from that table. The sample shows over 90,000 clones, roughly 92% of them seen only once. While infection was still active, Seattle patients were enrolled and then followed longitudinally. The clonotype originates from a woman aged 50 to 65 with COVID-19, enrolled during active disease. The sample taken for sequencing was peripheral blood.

The CDR3 sequence: CATSEPGRHNEQFF. CDR3 in DNA: TGTGCCACCAGTGAACCCGGGAGACACAATGAGCAGTTCTTC. V usage is TRBV24-1 and J usage is TRBJ2-1, with D tentatively TRBD2 (6 bases). Germline loops: CDR1 KGHDR, CDR2 SFDVKD. V lost 4 bases and J 5 bases, leaving 11 bases between the germline ends. The CDR3 runs 14 residues.